In this sample, the clone carrying this TCR beta chain turned up many times. The antigen remains unidentified. Germline V gene sequence: CDR1 DFQATT, CDR2 SNEGSKA (reference sequence). This CDR3 region has 14 residues. V trimming: 2 bases; J trimming: 6 bases; junction bases outside the gene matches: 5. This record comes from a study of T-cell reconstitution after alpha-beta-depleted transplantation in children. Whole-study findings and limits: About two months after transplant, alpha-beta T cells reportedly came from several hundred expanded graft clones. Most T-cell counts and diversity one year after the transplant came from T cells that were newly produced. Some patients' high day-60 TCRbeta diversity was traced to surviving recipient T cells and thymic progenitors.

Researchers prepared the TCRbeta library using unique molecular identifiers, the study reports. A single record per CDR3 protein comes from TCRdb applying MiXCR to the PCR reads. Found here are some 200,000 distinct CDR3 sequences, roughly 6.3% of them singletons; the top ten hold around 4.3%. The receptor comes from a girl under two years old with combined immunodeficiency, due to receive a stem cell transplant. J is TRBJ2-7 and V is TRBV20-1, with 12 bases aligning to TRBD2. Sample: PBMCs, taken before TCRalphabeta/CD19-depleted stem cell transplant. CDR3 sequence: CSARLAGGPGEQYF. The DNA for the CDR3 is TGCAGTGCTAGACTAGCGGGAGGGCCAGGCGAGCAGTACTTC.